Listed here are 4 T cell receptor beta chains from one sample, sequenced in a study of regulatory T cells in long-lasting Graves disease. Arm-PCR of CDR3 regions with iRepertoire HTBI primers generated TCR beta libraries. In TCRdb, the multiplex PCR reads were re-called with MiXCR into one record per CDR3 protein. Of 310,000 or so distinct CDR3 sequences in the sample, under 25% were seen once. Time point of the sample: persistent/refractory GD, antithyroid drugs over 5 years with positive TRAb. Making the TCR library involved RNA that had been extracted from PBMCs. Sequences were derived from peripheral blood mononuclear cells (PBMCs), sampled when the disease was refractory, from a patient treated with antithyroid drugs. The source of these receptors is a female donor with Graves disease.

This clonotype was seen repeatedly, ten times or more. The CDR3 reads CSAPDRASYEQYF. In DNA form, the CDR3 reads TGCAGTGCTCCGGACAGAGCTTCCTACGAGCAGTACTTC. V usage is TRBV20-1 and J usage is TRBJ2-7; the D gene is possibly TRBD1 (6 bases). This CDR3 comprises 13 residues. V lost 5 bases and J lost 1, with 12 bases in between. Germline CDR1 DFQATT, CDR2 SNEGSKA (reference sequence).

The J gene is TRBJ2-5, the V gene TRBV29-1; possible D gene TRBD1, 5 bases. The germline CDR1 and CDR2 sequences are SQVTM and ANQGSEA. The CDR3 covers 16 residues. Trimming shortened V by 3 bases and J by 1 base, and 18 bases separated the two germline ends. Here the CDR3 reads CSVDFKGWWGQETQYF. In DNA, the CDR3 is TGCAGCGTTGATTTTAAGGGGTGGTGGGGCCAAGAGACCCAGTACTTC.

This clonotype was observed at least ten times. The J gene is TRBJ1-2, the V gene TRBV6-9; tentative D call: TRBD1 (5 bases). The CDR3 loop spans 14 amino acids. Germline lookup yields CDR1 MNHGY and CDR2 SVAAGI. With 4 bases removed from V and 5 bases from J, the gap between germline ends came to 14 bases. The CDR3 nucleotides read TGTGCCAGCAGTTTGGGGGGACTCCGTTATGGCTACACCTTC. It translates to CASSLGGLRYGYTF.

This clonotype was found many times. This sequence joins TRBV6-1 and TRBJ2-6, with 8 bases identical to TRBD1. Germline-derived CDR1 and CDR2 are MNHNS and SASEGT. The J segment lost 0 bases and the V segment lost 6 bases, leaving 7 bases of the junction unmatched. The CDR3 extends over 17 amino acids. The CDR3 DNA sequence: TGTGCCAGCAGGACCGGGACAGGCGTCTCTGGGGCCAACGTCCTGACTTTC. It yields the protein CASRTGTGVSGANVLTF.